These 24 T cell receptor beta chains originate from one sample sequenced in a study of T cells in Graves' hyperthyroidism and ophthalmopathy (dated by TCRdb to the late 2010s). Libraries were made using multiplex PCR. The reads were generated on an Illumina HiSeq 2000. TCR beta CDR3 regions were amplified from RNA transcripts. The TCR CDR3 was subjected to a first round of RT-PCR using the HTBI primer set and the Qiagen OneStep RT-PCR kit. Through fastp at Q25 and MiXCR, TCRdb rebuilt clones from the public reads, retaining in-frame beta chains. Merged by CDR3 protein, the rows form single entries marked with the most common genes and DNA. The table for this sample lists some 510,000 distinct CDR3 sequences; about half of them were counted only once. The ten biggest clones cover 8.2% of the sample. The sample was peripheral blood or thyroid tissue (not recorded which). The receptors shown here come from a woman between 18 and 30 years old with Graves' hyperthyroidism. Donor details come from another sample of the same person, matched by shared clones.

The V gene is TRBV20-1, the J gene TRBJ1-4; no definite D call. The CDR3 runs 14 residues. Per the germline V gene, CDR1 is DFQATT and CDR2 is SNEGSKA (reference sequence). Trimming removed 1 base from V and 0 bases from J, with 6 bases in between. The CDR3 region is CSARGQSTNEKLFF. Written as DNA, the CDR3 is TGCAGTGCTAGAGGCCAATCAACTAATGAAAAACTGTTTTTT.

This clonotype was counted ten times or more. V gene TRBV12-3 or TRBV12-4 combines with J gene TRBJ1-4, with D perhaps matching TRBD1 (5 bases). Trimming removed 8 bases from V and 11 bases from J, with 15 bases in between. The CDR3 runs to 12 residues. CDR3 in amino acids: CASGRVEGKLFF. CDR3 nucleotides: TGTGCCAGCGGTAGGGTCGAGGGGAAACTGTTTTTT.

CDR3 protein: CASSEFGLEVVEQYF. For the CDR3, the DNA is TGTGCCAGCAGTGAATTCGGACTAGAGGTAGTCGAGCAGTACTTC. J is TRBJ2-7 and V is TRBV2; 7 bases fit TRBD2. The germline V gene has CDR1 SNHLY and CDR2 FYNNEI. The J segment lost 6 bases and the V segment lost 2 bases, leaving 10 bases of the junction unmatched. The CDR3 contains 15 residues.

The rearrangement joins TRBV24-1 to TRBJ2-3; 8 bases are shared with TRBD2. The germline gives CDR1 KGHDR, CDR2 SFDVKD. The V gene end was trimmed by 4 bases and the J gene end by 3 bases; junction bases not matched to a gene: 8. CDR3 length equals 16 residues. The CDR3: CATSEPGLAGTDTQYF. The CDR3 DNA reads TGTGCCACCAGTGAACCTGGACTAGCCGGGACAGATACGCAGTATTTT.

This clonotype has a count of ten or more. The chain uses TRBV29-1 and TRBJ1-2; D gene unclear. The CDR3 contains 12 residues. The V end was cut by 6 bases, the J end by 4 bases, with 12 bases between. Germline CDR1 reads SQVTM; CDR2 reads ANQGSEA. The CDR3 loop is CSVVRVGYGYTF. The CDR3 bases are TGCAGCGTGGTACGGGTTGGCTATGGCTACACCTTC.

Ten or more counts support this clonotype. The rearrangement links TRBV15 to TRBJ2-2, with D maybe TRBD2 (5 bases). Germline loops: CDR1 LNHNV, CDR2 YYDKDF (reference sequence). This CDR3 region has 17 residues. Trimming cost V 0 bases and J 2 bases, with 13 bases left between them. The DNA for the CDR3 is TGTGCCACCAGCAGAGATTGGGGTAGCGTTAACACCGGGGAGCTGTTTTTT. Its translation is CATSRDWGSVNTGELFF.

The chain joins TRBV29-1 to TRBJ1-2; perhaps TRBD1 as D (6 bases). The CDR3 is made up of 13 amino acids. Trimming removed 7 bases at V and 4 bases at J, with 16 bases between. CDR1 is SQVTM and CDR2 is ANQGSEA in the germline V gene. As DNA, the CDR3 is TGCAGCGCACGGGACAACCTCATCTATGGCTACACCTTC. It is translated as CSARDNLIYGYTF.

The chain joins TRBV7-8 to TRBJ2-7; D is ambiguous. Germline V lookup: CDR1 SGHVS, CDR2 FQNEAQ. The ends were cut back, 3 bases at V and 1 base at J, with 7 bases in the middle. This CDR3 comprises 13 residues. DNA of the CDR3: TGTGCCAGCAGCTTTACTCCTTCCTACGAGCAGTACTTC. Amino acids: CASSFTPSYEQYF.

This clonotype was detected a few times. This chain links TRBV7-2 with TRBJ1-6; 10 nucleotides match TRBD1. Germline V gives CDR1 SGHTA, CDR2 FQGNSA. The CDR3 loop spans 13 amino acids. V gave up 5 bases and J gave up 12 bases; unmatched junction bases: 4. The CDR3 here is CASSPTGGLPLHF. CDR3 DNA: TGTGCCAGCAGCCCGACAGGGGGCCTACCCCTCCACTTT.

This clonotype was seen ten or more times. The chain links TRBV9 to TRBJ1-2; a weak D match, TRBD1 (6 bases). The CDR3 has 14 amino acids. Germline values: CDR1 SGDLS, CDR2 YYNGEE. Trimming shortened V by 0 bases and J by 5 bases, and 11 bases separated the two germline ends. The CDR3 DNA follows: TGTGCCAGCAGCGTAGACGGGGGGGCGTATGGCTACACCTTC. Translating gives CASSVDGGAYGYTF.

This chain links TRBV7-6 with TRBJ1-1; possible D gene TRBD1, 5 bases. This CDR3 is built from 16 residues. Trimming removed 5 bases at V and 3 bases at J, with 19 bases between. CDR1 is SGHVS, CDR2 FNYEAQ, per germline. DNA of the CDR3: TGTGCCAGCAGCCGGGGTTTCACCAGGGATCACACTGAAGCTTTCTTT. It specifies CASSRGFTRDHTEAFF.

CDR3 amino acids: CASTSSGTALGYTF. DNA of the CDR3: TGTGCCAGCACCTCATCCGGGACTGCACTGGGCTACACCTTC. The J gene is TRBJ1-2, the V gene TRBV7-6, with TRBD1 as a possible D gene (5 bases). The CDR3 consists of 14 residues. Trimming shortened V by 7 bases and J by 8 bases, and 20 bases separated the two germline ends. The germline V gene has CDR1 SGHVS and CDR2 FNYEAQ. Drawing the rest from reference TRBV7-6 and TRBJ1-2, the complete variable domain is GAGVSQSPRYKVTKRGQDVALRCDPISGHVSLYWYRQALGQGPEFLTYFNYEAQQDKSGLPNDRFSAERPEGSISTLTIQRTEQRDSAMYRCASTSSGTALGYTFGSGTRLTVV.

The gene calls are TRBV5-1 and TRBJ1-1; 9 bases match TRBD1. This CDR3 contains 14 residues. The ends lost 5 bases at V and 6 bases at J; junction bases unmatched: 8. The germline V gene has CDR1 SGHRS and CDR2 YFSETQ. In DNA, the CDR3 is TGCGCCAGCAGTACGGGACAGGGTTCTGCTGAAGCTTTCTTT. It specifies CASSTGQGSAEAFF.

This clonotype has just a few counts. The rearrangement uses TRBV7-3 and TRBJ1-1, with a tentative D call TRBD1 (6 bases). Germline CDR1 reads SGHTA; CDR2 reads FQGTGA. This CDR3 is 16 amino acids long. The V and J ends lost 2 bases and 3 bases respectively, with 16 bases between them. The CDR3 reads CASSLSGAGMDTEAFF. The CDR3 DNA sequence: TGTGCCAGCAGCTTATCGGGGGCGGGTATGGACACTGAAGCTTTCTTT.

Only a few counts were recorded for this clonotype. The CDR3 here is CASATAGDEQYF. CDR3 in DNA: TGTGCCAGCGCAACGGCGGGAGACGAGCAGTACTTC. V gene TRBV7-8 combines with J gene TRBJ2-7, with 7 bases that match TRBD2. CDR1 is SGHVS, CDR2 FQNEAQ, per germline. This CDR3 comprises 12 residues. With V trimmed by 8 bases and J by 5 bases, 6 bases remained unmatched.

The CDR3 loop reads CATRDNDYEQYF. The DNA of the CDR3 is TGTGCCACCCGGGACAACGACTACGAGCAGTACTTC. The V gene is TRBV7-9, the J gene TRBJ2-7, with D perhaps TRBD1 (6 bases). The V end lost 10 bases, the J end lost 3 bases, and 13 bases lay between the germline ends. This CDR3 region has 12 residues. Germline V CDR1 and CDR2: SEHNR, FQNEAQ (reference sequence). Based on the CDR3 plus reference TRBV7-9 and TRBJ2-7, the full variable domain is DTGVSQNPRHKITKRGQNVTFRCDPISEHNRLYWYRQTLGQGPEFLTYFQNEAQLEKSRLLSDRFSAERPKGSFSTLEIQRTEQGDSAMYLCATRDNDYEQYFGPGTRLTVT.

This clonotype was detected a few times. The chain's CDR3 is CASSLVRTSGRYEQYF. Written as DNA, the CDR3 is TGCGCCAGCAGCTTGGTTCGGACTAGCGGAAGGTACGAGCAGTACTTC. This sequence joins TRBV5-1 and TRBJ2-7, with TRBD2 matching over 10 bases. The V segment lost 0 bases and the J segment 4 bases; nucleotides outside the gene matches: 7. The CDR3 spans 16 residues. The V gene's germline CDR1 is SGHRS and CDR2 YFSETQ.

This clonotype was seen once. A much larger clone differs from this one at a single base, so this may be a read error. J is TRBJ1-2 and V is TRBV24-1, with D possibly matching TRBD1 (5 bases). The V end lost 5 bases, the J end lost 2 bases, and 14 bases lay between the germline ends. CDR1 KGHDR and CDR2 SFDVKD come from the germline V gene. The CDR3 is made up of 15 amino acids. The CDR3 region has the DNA TGTGCCACCAGTGGTGCGGGACGGGCGAACTATGGCTACACCTTC. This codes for CATSGAGRANYGYTF.

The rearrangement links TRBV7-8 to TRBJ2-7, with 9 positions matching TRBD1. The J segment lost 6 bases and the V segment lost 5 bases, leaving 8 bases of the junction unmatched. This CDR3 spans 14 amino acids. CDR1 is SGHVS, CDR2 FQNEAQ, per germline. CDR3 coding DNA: TGTGCCAGCAGCGAGGGACAGGGTGGCGGCGAGCAGTACTTC. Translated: CASSEGQGGGEQYF. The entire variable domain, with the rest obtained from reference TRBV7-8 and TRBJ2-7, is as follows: GAGVSQSPRYKVAKRGQDVALRCDPISGHVSLFWYQQALGQGPEFLTYFQNEAQLDKSGLPSDRFFAERPEGSVSTLKIQRTQQEDSAVYLCASSEGQGGGEQYFGPGTRLTVT.

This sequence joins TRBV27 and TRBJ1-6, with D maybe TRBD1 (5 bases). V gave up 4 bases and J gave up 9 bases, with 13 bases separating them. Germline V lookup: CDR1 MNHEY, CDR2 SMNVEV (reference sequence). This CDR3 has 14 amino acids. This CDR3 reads CASSYEGISSPLHF. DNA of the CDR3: TGTGCCAGCAGTTACGAGGGGATCTCTTCACCCCTCCACTTT.

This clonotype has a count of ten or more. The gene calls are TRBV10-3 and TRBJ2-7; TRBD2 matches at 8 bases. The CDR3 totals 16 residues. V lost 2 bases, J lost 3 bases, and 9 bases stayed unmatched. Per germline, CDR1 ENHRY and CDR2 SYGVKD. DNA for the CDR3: TGTGCCATCAGTGAGCTTGAACGGGAGGGGGACTACGAGCAGTACTTC. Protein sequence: CAISELEREGDYEQYF.

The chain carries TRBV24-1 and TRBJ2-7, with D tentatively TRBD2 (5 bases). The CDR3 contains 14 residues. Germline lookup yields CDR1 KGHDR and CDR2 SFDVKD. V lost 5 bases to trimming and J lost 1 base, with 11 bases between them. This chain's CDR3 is CATSVSGSSYEQYF. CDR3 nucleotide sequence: TGTGCCACCAGTGTCTCGGGGTCTTCCTACGAGCAGTACTTC.

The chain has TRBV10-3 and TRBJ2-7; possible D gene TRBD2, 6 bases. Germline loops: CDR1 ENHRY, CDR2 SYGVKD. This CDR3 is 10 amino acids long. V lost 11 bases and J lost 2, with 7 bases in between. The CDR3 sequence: CAGGTYEQYF. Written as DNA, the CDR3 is TGTGCCGGGGGGACCTACGAGCAGTACTTC.

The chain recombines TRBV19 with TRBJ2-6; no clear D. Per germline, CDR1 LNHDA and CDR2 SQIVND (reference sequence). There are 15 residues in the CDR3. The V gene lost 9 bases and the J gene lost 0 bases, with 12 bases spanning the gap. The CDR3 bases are TGTGCCAGCGCTTCTTTGACCTCTGGGGCCAACGTCCTGACTTTC. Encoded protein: CASASLTSGANVLTF.